Below are 25 T cell receptor beta chains sequenced from a single sample in a study of blood T cell repertoires in COVID-19. Libraries were prepared by immunoSEQ multiplex PCR; TCRdb keeps only in-frame clonotypes and omits some of them. The profile shows approximately 100,000 clones, about 80% of them singletons. Sequences were obtained from peripheral blood. The receptors were sampled from a man aged 60-69 years with acute or convalescent COVID-19.

The gene calls are TRBV19 and TRBJ2-1; TRBD2 matches at 8 bases. The CDR3 loop spans 15 amino acids. Trimming removed 7 bases from V and 0 bases from J; junction bases left unmatched: 5. Germline values: CDR1 LNHDA, CDR2 SQIVND (reference sequence). The CDR3 loop reads CASTLSGVSYNEQFF. CDR3 DNA: TGTGCCAGTACTCTTAGCGGGGTCTCCTACAATGAGCAGTTCTTC.

There are a few counts of this clone. The rearrangement links TRBV5-1 to TRBJ1-3; TRBD1 matches 9 bases. CDR1 SGHRS and CDR2 YFSETQ come from the germline V gene. The CDR3 spans 14 residues. The V and J ends lost 5 bases and 6 bases, in that order; junction bases with no gene match: 6. The CDR3 protein is CASSPGQGTNTIYF. The CDR3 DNA is TGCGCCAGCAGTCCGGGACAGGGTACAAACACCATATATTTT.

The chain recombines TRBV15 with TRBJ1-1; TRBD1 agrees at 7 bases. Trimming removed 5 bases from V and 3 bases from J; junction bases left unmatched: 6. The V gene's germline CDR1 is LNHNV and CDR2 YYDKDF (reference sequence). The CDR3 is 14 amino acids. CDR3 sequence reads: CATSARQGYTEAFF. CDR3 DNA: TGTGCCACCAGCGCCCGACAGGGATACACTGAAGCTTTCTTT. The full variable domain, rest sourced from reference TRBV15 and TRBJ1-1, is DAMVIQNPRYQVTQFGKPVTLSCSQTLNHNVMYWYQQKSSQAPKLLFHYYDKDFNNEADTPDNFQSRRPNTSFCFLDIRSPGLGDTAMYLCATSARQGYTEAFFGQGTRLTVV.

The gene calls are TRBV27 and TRBJ2-2, with D perhaps TRBD2 (5 bases). CDR1 MNHEY and CDR2 SMNVEV come from the germline V gene (reference sequence). CDR3 length: 17 amino acids. V was pared by 2 bases and J by 0 bases, with 13 bases between. The CDR3: CASSLALWRANTGELFF. The CDR3 nucleotides are TGTGCCAGCAGTTTAGCCTTGTGGCGGGCGAACACCGGGGAGCTGTTTTTT.

The chain's CDR3 is CASSQIPRGTEAFF. The DNA for the CDR3 is TGTGCCAGCAGCCAAATCCCTCGCGGGACTGAAGCTTTCTTT. The V call is TRBV3-1 (or the pseudogene TRBV3-2), the J call TRBJ1-1; D ambiguous. The V gene lost 2 bases and the J gene lost 5 bases, with 12 bases spanning the gap. This CDR3 contains 14 residues. CDR1 is LGHDT and CDR2 is YNNKEL in the germline V gene (reference sequence).

V usage is TRBV25-1 and J usage is TRBJ1-4; 8 positions agree with TRBD1. This CDR3 has 15 amino acids. The germline CDR1 and CDR2 sequences are MGHDK and SYGVNS. Losses at the gene ends were 6 bases for V and 4 bases for J; bases not matched to a gene: 7. CDR3 sequence: CASSNPGGFNEKLFF. The CDR3 nucleotides read TGTGCCAGCAGCAATCCAGGGGGCTTTAATGAAAAACTGTTTTTT.

The rearrangement joins TRBV30 to TRBJ1-1; D is possibly TRBD1 (5 bases). CDR1 is GTSNPN and CDR2 is SVGIG in the germline V gene (reference sequence). Trimming cost V 5 bases and J 0 bases, with 19 bases left between them. CDR3 length: 16 residues. The CDR3 reads CAWEPAGPRLNTEAFF. CDR3 coding DNA: TGTGCCTGGGAGCCTGCGGGACCGAGATTGAACACTGAAGCTTTCTTT.

This chain uses TRBV28 with TRBJ1-1, with D perhaps TRBD1 (5 bases). Germline loops: CDR1 MDHEN, CDR2 SYDVKM. V was pared by 2 bases and J by 4 bases, with 11 bases between. This CDR3 spans 14 amino acids. The CDR3 region is CASSLISRATEAFF. CDR3 DNA: TGTGCCAGCAGTTTAATATCCAGGGCCACTGAAGCTTTCTTT.

This chain uses TRBV10-2 with TRBJ1-5, with D possibly being TRBD1 (6 bases). The germline V gene encodes CDR1 WSHSY and CDR2 SAAADI. The V end lost 4 bases, the J end lost 6 bases, and 13 bases lay between the germline ends. The CDR3 covers 14 residues. CDR3 coding DNA: TGCGCCAGCAGTGCTGGGGGCGCGGGTCAGCCCCAGCATTTT. It specifies CASSAGGAGQPQHF.

The chain employs TRBV7-9 and TRBJ1-3; a weak D match, TRBD1 (6 bases). CDR1 and CDR2 (germline): SEHNR, FQNEAQ (reference sequence). The V and J ends lost 4 bases and 0 bases respectively, with 10 bases between them. The CDR3 loop spans 15 amino acids. The chain's CDR3 is CASSYVGGSGNTIYF. CDR3 coding DNA: TGTGCCAGCAGCTATGTAGGGGGCTCTGGAAACACCATATATTTT. Using reference TRBV7-9 and TRBJ1-3 for the parts outside the CDR3, the full variable domain is DTGVSQNPRHKITKRGQNVTFRCDPISEHNRLYWYRQTLGQGPEFLTYFQNEAQLEKSRLLSDRFSAERPKGSFSTLEIQRTEQGDSAMYLCASSYVGGSGNTIYFGEGSWLTVV.

The V call is TRBV19, the J call TRBJ1-2, with a possible D match to TRBD1 (6 bases). The CDR3 length is 16 residues. V shed 4 bases and J shed 1 base, with 16 bases lying between them. Germline CDR1 reads LNHDA; CDR2 reads SQIVND (reference sequence). This CDR3 is CASSTPGQRLNYGYTF. The CDR3 DNA is TGTGCCAGTAGTACCCCCGGACAGCGACTTAACTATGGCTACACCTTC.

This clone came up once. The chain is built from TRBV7-2 and TRBJ2-2; D is uncertain. Per germline, CDR1 SGHTA and CDR2 FQGNSA. Trimming removed 1 base from V and 1 base from J, with 7 bases in between. The CDR3 loop spans 15 amino acids. The CDR3 DNA follows: TGTGCCAGCAGCTTAGTGAATAGGAACACCGGGGAGCTGTTTTTT. It encodes CASSLVNRNTGELFF.

The V gene is TRBV6-6, the J gene TRBJ1-1; 7 nucleotides align to TRBD1. Looked up from germline, CDR1 is MNHNY and CDR2 is SVGAGI (reference sequence). Trimming removed 5 bases from V and 6 bases from J; junction bases left unmatched: 9. The CDR3 contains 14 residues. The CDR3 region is CASSLAGGLAEAFF. DNA for the CDR3: TGTGCCAGCAGTCTGGCAGGGGGTCTCGCTGAAGCTTTCTTT.

The chain uses TRBV7-9 and TRBJ2-2, with D perhaps TRBD1 (6 bases). With 1 base removed from V and 6 bases from J, the gap between germline ends came to 12 bases. The CDR3 extends over 15 amino acids. Germline V CDR1 and CDR2: SEHNR, FQNEAQ (reference sequence). CDR3 in amino acids: CASSLVQGTSGELFF. The CDR3 coding sequence is TGTGCCAGCAGCTTAGTACAGGGTACCTCCGGGGAGCTGTTTTTT. The full variable domain, in which reference TRBV7-9 and TRBJ2-2 provide the parts outside the CDR3, is DTGVSQNPRHKITKRGQNVTFRCDPISEHNRLYWYRQTLGQGPEFLTYFQNEAQLEKSRLLSDRFSAERPKGSFSTLEIQRTEQGDSAMYLCASSLVQGTSGELFFGEGSRLTVL.

The gene calls are TRBV19 and TRBJ2-4; 12 nucleotides line up with TRBD2. The CDR3 spans 18 residues. J gave up 0 bases and V 4 bases, and 7 bases lay outside the gene matches. Germline V gene data show CDR1 as LNHDA and CDR2 as SQIVND (reference sequence). This CDR3 reads CASSRKTSGSRAKNIQYF. CDR3 nucleotides: TGTGCCAGTAGTAGAAAGACTAGCGGGAGTCGAGCCAAAAACATTCAGTACTTC.

The rearrangement joins TRBV12-3 or TRBV12-4 to TRBJ1-1; D not resolved. The V end lost 2 bases, the J end lost 6 bases, and 10 bases lay between the germline ends. The CDR3 length is 13 residues. The CDR3 spells CASSLSERAEAFF. The CDR3 nucleotides are TGTGCCAGCAGTTTATCGGAGAGGGCTGAAGCTTTCTTT.

CDR3: CASNGRLYNEQFF. CDR3 DNA sequence: TGCGCCAGCAACGGGAGACTTTACAATGAGCAGTTCTTC. V gene TRBV10-2 combines with J gene TRBJ2-1; possible D gene TRBD2, 6 bases. This CDR3 has 13 amino acids. Germline CDR1 WSHSY, CDR2 SAAADI. Trimming took off 7 bases at V and 4 bases at J, with 11 bases between the two ends.

This clone was counted a few times. The chain joins TRBV4-3 to TRBJ2-1, with a tentative D call TRBD2 (5 bases). The CDR3 contains 17 residues. V lost 6 bases and J 6 bases, leaving 24 bases between the germline ends. The germline gives CDR1 LGHNA, CDR2 YSLEER. CDR3 nucleotides: TGCGCCAGCAGTATCACTACACCTAGCCAGCCCGGCAATGAGCAGTTCTTC. Protein product: CASSITTPSQPGNEQFF.

This clone came up a few times. As DNA, the CDR3 is TGTGCCAGCAGCTTTGACTTATTTACGAACTATGGCTACACCTTC. Translating gives CASSFDLFTNYGYTF. The chain has TRBV5-6 and TRBJ1-2; D not resolved. V was shortened by 2 bases and J by 2 bases, with 13 bases between the two germline ends. Germline assignment: CDR1 SGHDT and CDR2 YYEEEE. The CDR3 loop spans 15 amino acids.

The CDR3 DNA sequence: TGTGCCAGCAGCCTCGGGACAGGGGGAGCAAACACTGAAGCTTTCTTT. Translated: CASSLGTGGANTEAFF. The chain joins TRBV7-9 to TRBJ1-1, with TRBD1 identical over 11 bases. Germline CDR1 reads SEHNR; CDR2 reads FQNEAQ (reference sequence). This CDR3 has 16 residues. Trimming removed 5 bases from V and 2 bases from J; junction bases left unmatched: 7. Combining the CDR3 with reference TRBV7-9 and TRBJ1-1 gives the whole variable domain DTGVSQNPRHKITKRGQNVTFRCDPISEHNRLYWYRQTLGQGPEFLTYFQNEAQLEKSRLLSDRFSAERPKGSFSTLEIQRTEQGDSAMYLCASSLGTGGANTEAFFGQGTRLTVV.

The CDR3 coding sequence is TGCAGCGGACAAACAGGGGATGAGCAGTTCTTC. It specifies CSGQTGDEQFF. V gene TRBV29-1 combines with J gene TRBJ2-1, with 7 bases that match TRBD1. The ends lost 7 bases at V and 8 bases at J; junction bases unmatched: 5. CDR1 is SQVTM, CDR2 ANQGSEA, per germline. The CDR3 is 11 amino acids.

The gene calls are TRBV5-1 and TRBJ2-7; maybe TRBD2 (6 bases). CDR3 length: 15 amino acids. Germline lookup yields CDR1 SGHRS and CDR2 YFSETQ. The germline V and J ends were trimmed by 2 bases and 1 base, with 13 bases remaining between them. CDR3 bases: TGCGCCAGCAGCTTCAGGAGGGAGTCTTCCTACGAGCAGTACTTC. It specifies CASSFRRESSYEQYF.

The chain carries TRBV4-1 and TRBJ1-5; 10 nucleotides line up with TRBD1. The J segment lost 4 bases and the V segment lost 4 bases, leaving 7 bases of the junction unmatched. This CDR3 comprises 16 residues. Germline V gene sequence: CDR1 MGHRA, CDR2 YSYEKL. The CDR3 loop reads CASSLPGQGLNQPQHF. Here the CDR3 DNA reads TGCGCCAGCAGCCTTCCGGGACAGGGGTTGAATCAGCCCCAGCATTTT.

The chain employs TRBV3-1 (or the pseudogene TRBV3-2) and TRBJ2-2, with D perhaps matching TRBD1 (6 bases). The ends were cut back, 8 bases at V and 6 bases at J, with 16 bases in the middle. CDR1 is LGHDT and CDR2 is YNNKEL in the germline V gene (reference sequence). The CDR3 runs 14 residues. The CDR3 bases are TGTGCCAGCGAGCAGGGGAGAGGGGCCGGGGAGCTGTTTTTT. It codes for CASEQGRGAGELFF.

V usage is TRBV2 and J usage is TRBJ2-1; D gene uncertain. Germline V gene lookup returns CDR1 SNHLY and CDR2 FYNNEI. V was pared by 4 bases and J by 4 bases, with 5 bases between. This CDR3 has 12 amino acids. CDR3 DNA sequence: TGTGCCAGCAGTGTTATATACAATGAGCAGTTCTTC. This sequence encodes CASSVIYNEQFF.